These T cell receptor beta chains were read from a single sample in a study of shared clonotypes between healthy human individuals. TCRdb's table, derived via immunoSEQ multiplex PCR, lists solely in-frame clones and lacks some. The table shows about 2 million clones, with 95% occurring only once. Sequencing input: naive CD4+ T cells sorted from blood. The receptors shown here come from a man in his late teens or twenties in good health. Each CDR3 is given with its conserved first and last residue. Each record gives: CDR3 protein, V gene.

CASRRSLVGGYTF	TRBV6-5
CASSLRGGPGSPLHF	TRBV28
CAISDRGFGETQYF	TRBV10-3
CASSPLGRYNEQFF	TRBV18
CAWTPWGITNEKLFF	TRBV30
CASSLAHDSYEQYF	TRBV5-4
CASSPPMTQEQYF	TRBV18
CASSLIQGSDEKLFF	TRBV4-1
CAAGQGSFGEQYF	TRBV28
CASSSGRTNTGELFF	TRBV7-2
CASSLASGGAEDTQYF	TRBV13
CASSLAGQGGYYEQYF	TRBV7-9
CASSALRSGTTYEQYF	TRBV5-4
CASSPVREHHNYGYTF	TRBV23-1
CASSLNSAEVNTEAFF	TRBV7-6
CASSSRTAATEAFF	TRBV7-2
CAISESRVKAGELFF	TRBV10-3
CASSFTGGRAEQYF	TRBV5-4
CASTQTFNTGELFF	TRBV6-5
CATSRDRWDRGHGEQYF	TRBV15
CASSRRGPSTDTQYF	TRBV14
CASSLEIGDPTGELFF	TRBV11-3
CASSLYAASNQPQHF	TRBV7-6
CASSLGRSGETQYF	TRBV7-2
CASSNKLHANTYEQYF	TRBV21-1
CASSELEWQYF	TRBV6-1
CASSESTLSSGANVLTF	TRBV6-1
CASSWTYTGELFF	TRBV10-1
CASSDMRQATNYGYTF	TRBV25-1
CASKPGGQDEKLFF	TRBV5-4
CASSYGTSGTDTQYF	TRBV11-3
CASTYIGHEQYF	TRBV9
CAINPGTSGGKPYEQYF	TRBV10-3
CASSLAVSDTQYF	TRBV7-6
CASSPPVGSGSSYNEQFF	TRBV18